This T cell receptor beta chain is from a study of shared clonotypes between healthy human individuals. This CDR3 is built from 16 residues. Trimming left V 1 base short and J 2 bases short, with 14 bases between. Germline loops: CDR1 MNHEY, CDR2 SVGAGI. TCRdb's copy holds only in-frame clones and misses some; the assay was immunoSEQ multiplex PCR. The sample holds 1.4 million or so clones; approximately 98.5% are singletons and the top ten take about 0.4%. The clonotype was recovered from a man aged 25-40 years in good health. The chain has TRBV6-5 and TRBJ1-2; no definite D call. The sequencing sample was made of naive CD4+ T cells sorted from blood. The subset was: CD45RA+ positively selected. The DNA for the CDR3 is TGTGCCAGCAGTTACTACATGGCGGGATTGAACTATGGCTACACCTTC. Protein product: CASSYYMAGLNYGYTF.